These 25 T cell receptor beta chains were all obtained from the same sample, sequenced in a study of CD8+ T cells in alopecia areata (dated by TCRdb to the late 2010s). The library was produced with the immunoSEQ multiplex PCR assay. To provide template for TCR sequencing, every sample had RNA extracted and reverse transcribed into cDNA. TCRdb's version of the immuneACCESS table is confined to in-frame rearrangements and falls short of the full clone set. An unresolved V gene accounts for under half of the shortfall where checked; the remainder is of unknown origin. The sample contains about 120,000 clones, roughly 50% of them found a single time. More than 10% of the sample is held by the ten biggest clonotypes. What this sample's time point label stands for: around 26 weeks on oral tofacitinib. Sample treatment or condition, as interpreted from the label and publication: oral pan-JAK inhibitor, 5-10 mg twice daily.

Source: CD8+ T cells sorted from blood, taken at week 24, from a patient treated with tofacitinib. Receptor source: a human donor with alopecia areata.

The V call is TRBV5-6, the J call TRBJ1-2; D possibly corresponds to TRBD1 (5 bases). This CDR3 has 15 amino acids. V gave up 4 bases and J gave up 3 bases, with 16 bases separating them. From germline, CDR1 is SGHDT and CDR2 YYEEEE. CDR3 sequence (DNA): TGTGCCAGCAGCATGGGCGACAGTGGATACTATGGCTACACCTTC. Its translation: CASSMGDSGYYGYTF.

The chain is built from TRBV10-3 and TRBJ2-3; 7 nucleotides agree with TRBD2. Trimming removed 6 bases from V and 0 bases from J; junction bases left unmatched: 3. Per germline, CDR1 ENHRY and CDR2 SYGVKD. This CDR3 region has 14 residues. CDR3 loop: CAIRAGVSTDTQYF. CDR3 DNA sequence: TGTGCCATCAGGGCGGGGGTTAGCACAGATACGCAGTATTTT.

This chain joins TRBV6-5 and TRBJ1-5, with TRBD1 matching 11 bases. The CDR3 is made up of 15 amino acids. Looked up from germline, CDR1 is MNHEY and CDR2 is SVGAGI. V was clipped by 6 bases and J by 4 bases; unmatched bases: 5. CDR3 in amino acids: CASSPGQGANQPQHF. DNA of the CDR3: TGTGCCAGCAGCCCAGGACAGGGGGCGAATCAGCCCCAGCATTTT.

The V gene is TRBV4-2, the J gene TRBJ2-7; 9 nucleotides line up with TRBD2. Germline-derived CDR1 and CDR2 are LGHNA and YNFKEQ. V was pared by 0 bases and J by 2 bases, with 5 bases of the junction left unmatched. The CDR3 loop spans 16 amino acids. As DNA, the CDR3 is TGTGCCAGCAGCCAAGACCGGGTAGCGGGGGCCTACGAGCAGTACTTC. Amino acids: CASSQDRVAGAYEQYF.

This clone showed up just a few times. The rearrangement uses TRBV30 and TRBJ2-1; tentatively, D is TRBD2 (7 bases). The germline CDR1 and CDR2 sequences are GTSNPN and SVGIG (reference sequence). This CDR3 contains 14 residues. The V gene lost 4 bases and the J gene lost 0 bases, with 10 bases spanning the gap. The CDR3 is CAWTRGGSYNEQFF. The DNA for the CDR3 is TGTGCCTGGACGAGGGGGGGCTCCTACAATGAGCAGTTCTTC.

This sequence joins TRBV4-3 and TRBJ2-3; 9 positions match TRBD2. The V segment lost 1 base and the J segment 2 bases; nucleotides outside the gene matches: 7. The CDR3 extends over 17 amino acids. Germline V gene lookup returns CDR1 LGHNA and CDR2 YSLEER. The CDR3 DNA reads TGCGCCAGCAGCCAAGCACGGAGCGGGGGGAACACAGATACGCAGTATTTT. Encoded protein: CASSQARSGGNTDTQYF.

This clone appeared a few times. The chain recombines TRBV29-1 with TRBJ1-5; perhaps TRBD1 as D (5 bases). V lost 6 bases to trimming and J lost 1 base, with 13 bases between them. The CDR3 sequence is 14 residues long. Germline values: CDR1 SQVTM, CDR2 ANQGSEA. The CDR3 coding sequence is TGCAGCGTCTGGGGAGAGGGGAGCAATCAGCCCCAGCATTTT. This codes for CSVWGEGSNQPQHF.

The chain links TRBV7-2 to TRBJ2-5; either TRBD1 or TRBD2 may supply D (6 bases each). V lost 5 bases and J 9 bases, leaving 10 bases between the germline ends. CDR1 and CDR2 (germline): SGHTA, FQGNSA. CDR3 size: 11 residues. CDR3 region: CASSNGGAQYF. CDR3 sequence (DNA): TGTGCCAGCAGCAACGGGGGCGCCCAGTACTTC.

This clone has more than one count but fewer than ten. V is TRBV5-1 and J is TRBJ2-1; 12 nucleotides agree with TRBD2. Germline-derived CDR1 and CDR2 are SGHRS and YFSETQ. Trimming cost V 3 bases and J 3 bases; bases outside gene matches: 1. The CDR3 consists of 15 residues. The CDR3 sequence: CASSWTSGVYNEQFF. The CDR3 DNA reads as TGCGCCAGCAGCTGGACTAGCGGGGTCTACAATGAGCAGTTCTTC.

The chain couples TRBV27 to TRBJ1-1; D is perhaps TRBD1 (5 bases). CDR3 length: 15 residues. In germline, CDR1 is MNHEY, CDR2 SMNVEV (reference sequence). V lost 5 bases and J lost 6, with 19 bases in between. The CDR3 sequence: CASSPTGPAMPEAFF. The DNA for the CDR3 is TGTGCCAGCAGTCCTACGGGGCCCGCCATGCCTGAAGCTTTCTTT.

The genes are TRBV7-7 and TRBJ1-2; D uncertain. This CDR3 comprises 13 residues. Germline V lookup: CDR1 SSHAT, CDR2 FNYEAQ (reference sequence). This chain's CDR3 is CASGRPSNYGYTF. The CDR3 DNA sequence: TGTGCTAGCGGCAGGCCCTCTAACTATGGCTACACCTTC.

In nucleotides, the CDR3 is TGTGCCAGCAGCCAAGATCCCGGGACACCTTCCTACGAGCAGTACTTC. Translation: CASSQDPGTPSYEQYF. The chain combines TRBV4-2 with TRBJ2-7; possibly TRBD1 for D (6 bases). CDR3 length: 16 residues. The V gene's germline CDR1 is LGHNA and CDR2 YNFKEQ. Trimming took 0 bases from V and 1 from J, leaving 13 bases between them.

V gene TRBV30 combines with J gene TRBJ1-5, with 11 bases that match TRBD1. V lost 1 base to trimming and J lost 6 bases; unmatched junction nucleotides: 2. This CDR3 is 14 amino acids long. Germline V gene data show CDR1 as GTSNPN and CDR2 as SVGIG (reference sequence). The CDR3 region has the DNA TGTGCCTGGAGTGGGACAGGGGGCGGTCAGCCCCAGCATTTT. Amino acids: CAWSGTGGGQPQHF. The full variable domain, completed using reference TRBV30 and TRBJ1-5, is SQTIHQWPATLVQPVGSPLSLECTVEGTSNPNLYWYRQAAGRGLQLLFYSVGIGQISSEVPQNLSASRPQDRQFILSSKKLLLSDSGFYLCAWSGTGGGQPQHFGDGTRLSIL.

V usage is TRBV7-9 and J usage is TRBJ2-1, with D tentatively TRBD2 (6 bases). Germline assignment: CDR1 SEHNR and CDR2 FQNEAQ (reference sequence). The CDR3 loop spans 12 amino acids. V gave up 10 bases and J gave up 9 bases, with 16 bases separating them. The CDR3 region has the DNA TGTGCCAAACACCGACTAGGGATTGAGCAGTTCTTC. It is translated as CAKHRLGIEQFF. The full variable domain, with the rest looked up from reference TRBV7-9 and TRBJ2-1, is DTGVSQNPRHKITKRGQNVTFRCDPISEHNRLYWYRQTLGQGPEFLTYFQNEAQLEKSRLLSDRFSAERPKGSFSTLEIQRTEQGDSAMYLCAKHRLGIEQFFGPGTRLTVL.

This clone appeared a few times. J is TRBJ2-3 and V is TRBV11-2, with D hard to call. Germline CDR1 SGHAT, CDR2 FQNNGV. The CDR3 extends over 12 amino acids. V was pared by 6 bases and J by 3 bases, with 7 bases between. The DNA for the CDR3 is TGTGCCAGCAGTTACGTAACAGATACGCAGTATTTT. As protein: CASSYVTDTQYF.

This sequence joins TRBV6-1 and TRBJ2-2; D gene uncertain. Trimming removed 4 bases from V and 4 bases from J, with 13 bases in between. The CDR3 extends over 15 amino acids. Germline CDR1 reads MNHNS; CDR2 reads SASEGT. The CDR3: CASSGNYPGTGELFF. CDR3 nucleotides: TGTGCCAGCAGTGGAAACTACCCAGGCACCGGGGAGCTGTTTTTT.

In DNA, the CDR3 is TGTGCCAGCAGCCCCGGACGGAGCTCCTACGAGCAGTACTTC. Amino acids: CASSPGRSSYEQYF. The rearrangement links TRBV27 to TRBJ2-7; D call uncertain. CDR1 is MNHEY, CDR2 SMNVEV, per germline (reference sequence). The CDR3 sequence is 14 residues long. Trimming left V 6 bases short and J 0 bases short, with 12 bases between.

This rearrangement joins TRBV5-1 to TRBJ1-2, with D uncertain. V shed 0 bases and J shed 5 bases, with 17 bases lying between them. The CDR3 is made up of 16 amino acids. CDR1 is SGHRS, CDR2 YFSETQ, per germline. The CDR3 DNA is TGCGCCAGCAGCTTGGATCGGCAAGCCACGGAATATGGCTACACCTTC. Its translation is CASSLDRQATEYGYTF.

The chain carries TRBV9 and TRBJ2-3; D is perhaps TRBD1 (6 bases). The CDR3 covers 14 residues. Germline loops: CDR1 SGDLS, CDR2 YYNGEE. V lost 4 bases, J lost 3 bases, and 12 bases lay in between. CDR3 DNA: TGTGCCAGCAGCCCCACCGGACAGACAGATACGCAGTATTTT. Residues: CASSPTGQTDTQYF.

The V gene is TRBV6-5, the J gene TRBJ2-7, with D hard to call. This CDR3 is built from 14 residues. V lost 0 bases and J 3 bases, leaving 9 bases between the germline ends. Per germline, CDR1 MNHEY and CDR2 SVGAGI. For the CDR3, the DNA is TGTGCCAGCAGTTACTCCTCCGGAAACTACGAGCAGTACTTC. It translates to CASSYSSGNYEQYF.

This clone has a handful of counts. The J gene is TRBJ2-7, the V gene TRBV6-5; D remains unclear. CDR3 size: 11 residues. V dropped 4 bases and J dropped 5 bases, with 6 bases sitting between them. CDR1 is MNHEY and CDR2 is SVGAGI in the germline V gene. As DNA, the CDR3 is TGTGCCAGCAGTTCGGGCCACGAGCAGTACTTC. Its translation: CASSSGHEQYF.

This chain joins TRBV25-1 and TRBJ2-1; 7 positions match TRBD1. Per the germline V gene, CDR1 is MGHDK and CDR2 is SYGVNS. Germline trimming cut 1 base from V and 12 bases from J; bases unmatched to any gene: 15. The CDR3 totals 16 residues. The CDR3 sequence is CASSEWDLQGRMVQFF. The CDR3 coding sequence is TGTGCCAGCAGTGAATGGGATCTACAGGGGCGAATGGTGCAGTTCTTC.

This clone was detected only a few times. The chain combines TRBV4-1 with TRBJ1-1; no definite D call. V gave up 4 bases and J gave up 1 base, with 13 bases separating them. This CDR3 comprises 15 residues. Germline lookup yields CDR1 MGHRA and CDR2 YSYEKL. The CDR3 DNA reads as TGCGCCAGCAGCCCTGCTCTGGGCTGGAACACTGAAGCTTTCTTT. Translation gives CASSPALGWNTEAFF.

This chain joins TRBV5-1 and TRBJ1-1, with D unresolved. Per germline, CDR1 SGHRS and CDR2 YFSETQ. The CDR3 runs 14 residues. V was cut by 0 bases and J by 0 bases, with 6 bases left in between. The CDR3 DNA reads TGCGCCAGCAGCTTGGAAGCGGTGAACACTGAAGCTTTCTTT. Translated, it gives CASSLEAVNTEAFF.

The V call is TRBV9, the J call TRBJ1-5; TRBD1 aligns across 9 bases. Germline V lookup: CDR1 SGDLS, CDR2 YYNGEE. This CDR3 spans 14 amino acids. With 4 bases clipped from V and 5 bases from J, the junction kept 4 bases outside the gene matches. The CDR3 reads CASSSGQGYQPQHF. CDR3 bases: TGTGCCAGCAGCTCGGGACAGGGCTATCAGCCCCAGCATTTT.